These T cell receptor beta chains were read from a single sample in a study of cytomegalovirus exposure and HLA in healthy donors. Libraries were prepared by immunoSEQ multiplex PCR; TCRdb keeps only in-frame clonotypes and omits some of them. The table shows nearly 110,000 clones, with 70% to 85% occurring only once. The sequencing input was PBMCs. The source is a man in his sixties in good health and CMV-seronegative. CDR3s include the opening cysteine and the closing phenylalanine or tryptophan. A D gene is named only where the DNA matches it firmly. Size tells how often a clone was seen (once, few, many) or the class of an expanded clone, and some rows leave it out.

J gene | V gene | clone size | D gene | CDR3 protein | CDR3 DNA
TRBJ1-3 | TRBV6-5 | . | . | CASSRGNTTYF | TGTGCCAGCAGCCGGGGTAACACCACATATTTT
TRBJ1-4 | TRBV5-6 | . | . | CASSLVRSGGNEKLFF | TGTGCCAGCAGCCTGGTCAGGTCCGGAGGTAATGAAAAACTGTTTTTT
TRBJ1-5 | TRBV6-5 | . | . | CASSYSREGNQPQHF | TGTGCCAGCAGTTACTCTAGGGAGGGCAATCAGCCCCAGCATTTT
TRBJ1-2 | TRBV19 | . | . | CASSILANYGYTF | TGTGCCAGTAGTATTCTAGCTAACTATGGCTACACCTTC
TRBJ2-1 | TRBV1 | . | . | CTSSRGDSRGGFNEQFF | TGCACCAGCAGCCGGGGTGACTCGCGCGGGGGTTTTAATGAGCAGTTCTTC
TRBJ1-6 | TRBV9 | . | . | CASSAGPGGALHF | TGTGCCAGCAGCGCGGGCCCGGGGGGGGCCCTCCACTTT
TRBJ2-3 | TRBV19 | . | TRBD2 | CASSILAGGLGDTQYF | TGTGCCAGTAGTATATTGGCGGGGGGCCTCGGAGATACGCAGTATTTT
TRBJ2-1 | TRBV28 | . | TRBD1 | CASRDRGYYNEQFF | TGTGCCAGCAGGGACAGGGGTTACTACAATGAGCAGTTCTTC
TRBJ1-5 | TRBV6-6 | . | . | CASSLGTMHNNQPQHF | TGTGCCAGCAGCCTAGGGACAATGCATAACAATCAGCCCCAGCATTTT
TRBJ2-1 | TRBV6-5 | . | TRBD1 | CASSYGPGQGPSEQFF | TGTGCCAGCAGTTACGGACCCGGACAGGGACCCAGTGAGCAGTTCTTC
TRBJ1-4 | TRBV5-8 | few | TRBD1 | CASSSGQGTNEKLFF | TGTGCCAGCAGCTCAGGACAGGGGACTAATGAAAAACTGTTTTTT
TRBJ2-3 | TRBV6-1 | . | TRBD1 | CASSRDRGPDTQYF | TGTGCCAGCAGCCGGGACAGGGGCCCAGATACGCAGTATTTT
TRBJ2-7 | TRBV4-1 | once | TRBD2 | CASSQGPGGGSYEQYF | TGCGCCAGCAGCCAAGGTCCGGGGGGTGGGTCCTACGAGCAGTACTTC
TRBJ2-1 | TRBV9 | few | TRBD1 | CASSVRDRARSQFF | TGTGCCAGCAGCGTACGGGACAGGGCGCGATCTCAGTTCTTC
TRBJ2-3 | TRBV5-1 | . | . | CASYRRVDTQYF | TGCGCCAGCTACCGCAGGGTAGATACGCAGTATTTT
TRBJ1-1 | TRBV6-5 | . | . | CASSYSGEYTEAFF | TGTGCCAGCAGTTACTCCGGGGAATACACTGAAGCTTTCTTT
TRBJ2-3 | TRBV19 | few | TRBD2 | CASSSVARTSGGGDTQYF | TGTGCCAGTAGTAGTGTCGCCCGGACTAGCGGGGGAGGCGATACGCAGTATTTT
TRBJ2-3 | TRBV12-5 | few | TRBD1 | CASGLTGTGGSQYF | TGTGCTAGTGGTCTCACCGGGACAGGGGGATCGCAGTATTTT
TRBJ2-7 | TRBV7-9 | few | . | CASSPHRDNSYEQYF | TGTGCCAGCAGCCCCCACCGGGACAACTCCTACGAGCAGTACTTC
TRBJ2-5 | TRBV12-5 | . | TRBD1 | CASGVTGTGGDQETQYF | TGTGCTAGTGGTGTCACCGGGACAGGGGGCGACCAAGAGACCCAGTACTTC
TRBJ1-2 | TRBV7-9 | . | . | CASSSQALYGYTF | TGTGCCAGCAGCTCACAGGCACTCTATGGCTACACCTTC
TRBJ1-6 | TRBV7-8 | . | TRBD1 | CASSGGQKNSPLHF | TGTGCCAGCAGCGGGGGACAGAAAAATTCACCCCTCCACTTT
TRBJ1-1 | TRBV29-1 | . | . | CSVIGGNRMNTEAFF | TGCAGCGTCATTGGCGGGAACAGAATGAACACTGAAGCTTTCTTT
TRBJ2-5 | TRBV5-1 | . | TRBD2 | CASSLGGGAQETQYF | TGCGCCAGCAGCCTTGGCGGGGGAGCCCAAGAGACCCAGTACTTC
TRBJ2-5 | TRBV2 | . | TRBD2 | CASSGRAGVETQYF | TGTGCCAGCAGTGGACGGGCGGGGGTGGAGACCCAGTACTTC
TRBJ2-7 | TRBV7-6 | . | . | CASSLRGEGTSYEQYF | TGTGCCAGCAGCTTAAGGGGGGAGGGGACGTCCTACGAGCAGTACTTC
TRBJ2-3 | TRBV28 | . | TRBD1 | CASTSGDRSTDTQYF | TGTGCCAGCACCTCGGGGGACAGGAGCACAGATACGCAGTATTTT
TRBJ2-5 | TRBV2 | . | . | CASSPDTFGTQYF | TGTGCCAGCAGTCCGGACACATTTGGGACCCAGTACTTC
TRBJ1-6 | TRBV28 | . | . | CASRDTGTDSPLHF | TGTGCCAGCAGGGACACAGGGACGGATTCACCCCTCCACTTT
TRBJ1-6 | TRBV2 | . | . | CASKTPPGGFPYNSPLHF | TGTGCCAGCAAGACTCCCCCGGGGGGGTTCCCCTATAATTCACCCCTCCACTTT
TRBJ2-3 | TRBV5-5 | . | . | CASSFLQDTDTQYF | TGTGCCAGCAGCTTTTTACAGGACACAGATACGCAGTATTTT
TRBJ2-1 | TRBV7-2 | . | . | CASSLSSVVSYNEQFF | TGTGCCAGCAGCTTAAGTTCGGTTGTCTCCTACAATGAGCAGTTCTTC
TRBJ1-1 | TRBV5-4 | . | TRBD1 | CASSHPGQGNTEAFF | TGTGCCAGCAGCCATCCGGGACAGGGAAACACTGAAGCTTTCTTT
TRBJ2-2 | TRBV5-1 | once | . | CASSLNTGPGELFF | TGCGCCAGCAGCCTGAATACAGGGCCCGGGGAGCTGTTTTTT
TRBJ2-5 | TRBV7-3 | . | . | CASSFSPQETQYF | TGTGCCAGCAGCTTCTCCCCCCAAGAGACCCAGTACTTC
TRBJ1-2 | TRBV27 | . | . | CASSQILPQGTWGYTF | TGTGCCAGCAGCCAGATCCTCCCACAGGGAACGTGGGGCTACACCTTC
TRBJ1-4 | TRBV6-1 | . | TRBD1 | CASILTGGNEKLFF | TGTGCCAGCATTTTGACAGGGGGGAATGAAAAACTGTTTTTT
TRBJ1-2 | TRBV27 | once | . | CASSSGDIYGYTF | TGTGCCAGCAGTTCAGGGGACATTTATGGCTACACCTTC
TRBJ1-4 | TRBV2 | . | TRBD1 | CASRPTGTNEKLFF | TGTGCCAGCAGGCCGACAGGGACTAATGAAAAACTGTTTTTT
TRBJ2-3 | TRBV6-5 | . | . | CASSYPGTDTQYF | TGTGCCAGCAGTTACCCTGGCACAGATACGCAGTATTTT
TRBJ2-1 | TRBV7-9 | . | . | CATPRPGLLGNEQFF | TGTGCCACCCCACGGCCGGGACTCTTAGGGAATGAGCAGTTCTTC
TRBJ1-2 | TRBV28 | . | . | CASSLWQGNYGYTF | TGTGCCAGCAGTTTATGGCAGGGAAACTATGGCTACACCTTC
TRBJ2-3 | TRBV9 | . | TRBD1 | CASSVRDGQGRTDTQYF | TGTGCCAGCAGCGTACGAGACGGACAGGGCCGCACAGATACGCAGTATTTT
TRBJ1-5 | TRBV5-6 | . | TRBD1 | CASTDRGSNQPQHF | TGTGCCAGCACCGACAGGGGAAGCAATCAGCCCCAGCATTTT
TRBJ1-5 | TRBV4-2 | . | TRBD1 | CASSQDRGLQPQHF | TGTGCCAGCAGCCAAGACAGGGGGCTGCAGCCCCAGCATTTT
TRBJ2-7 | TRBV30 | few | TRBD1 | CAWSPLPGGVLGQYF | TGTGCCTGGAGTCCCCTCCCAGGGGGCGTCCTGGGGCAGTACTTC
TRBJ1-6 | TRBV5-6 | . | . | CASSLKSSYNSPLHF | TGTGCCAGCAGCTTGAAGAGCTCCTATAATTCACCCCTCCACTTT
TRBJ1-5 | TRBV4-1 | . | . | CASSQELWSPQHF | TGCGCCAGCAGCCAAGAACTTTGGTCGCCCCAGCATTTT
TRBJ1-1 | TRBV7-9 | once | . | CASSLTGGITEAFF | TGTGCCAGCAGCTTAACCGGGGGAATCACTGAAGCTTTCTTT